These T cell receptor beta chains were read from a single sample in a study of T-cell memory formation after mild COVID-19. TCRdb used MiXCR to reprocess the 5' RACE reads, holding one entry per CDR3 protein. The sample lists 90,000 to 120,000 distinct CDR3 sequences, about a sixth seen once, with about 6% in the top ten. Material: PBMCs or a T cell subset sorted from them (not recorded which). These receptors all stem from a man younger than 35 who had mild COVID-19 (a few samples of this study predate the infection). Cell type and time point are not known. CDR3s include the opening cysteine and the closing phenylalanine or tryptophan. A D gene is named only where the DNA matches it firmly.

>TRBJ2-3|16|TRBD2|TRBV5-4
CASSLVPAGGIDTQYF
>TRBJ2-2|20|.|TRBV4-1
CASSQESGASLPANTGELFF
>TRBJ2-3|15|.|TRBV12-3/TRBV12-4
CASSSHMASRDTQYF
>TRBJ2-3|17|TRBD2|TRBV5-1
CASSPMTSGISTDTQYF
>TRBJ1-5|16|TRBD1|TRBV24-1
CATSAGTGSTNQPQHF
>TRBJ2-6|15|.|TRBV13
CASSPTRGGANVLTF
>TRBJ2-5|16|TRBD2|TRBV4-3
CASSQGVAGGGETQYF
>TRBJ1-2|13|.|TRBV14
CASSPRRGGLYTF
>TRBJ2-3|15|TRBD2|TRBV24-1
CATSDAGGLTDTQYF
>TRBJ2-5|12|.|TRBV20-1
CSAAGNQETQYF
>TRBJ1-2|15|.|TRBV10-3
CAISPRDRINYGYTF
>TRBJ2-3|14|.|TRBV6-5
CASRVLEWQDTQYF
>TRBJ1-3|13|.|TRBV2
CASSYPAGNTIYF
>TRBJ2-3|12|.|TRBV20-1
CSAIGGTDTQYF
>TRBJ1-1|8|.|TRBV3-2
CASKGAFF
>TRBJ2-2|12|.|TRBV29-1
CSVERGTGELFF
>TRBJ1-3|15|.|TRBV20-1
CSARDLGGLGNTIYF
>TRBJ1-1|14|.|TRBV20-1
CSASSSGRNTEAFF
>TRBJ1-2|16|TRBD1|TRBV6-5
CASSPGQGVINYGYTF
>TRBJ2-2|13|.|TRBV7-6
CASSLGQNRELFF
>TRBJ2-1|15|.|TRBV24-1
CATSDLHGVRDEQFF
>TRBJ2-7|14|.|TRBV7-6
CASSLGGGSYEQYF
>TRBJ2-1|13|.|TRBV15
CATSRGYGGEQFF
>TRBJ1-1|11|.|TRBV7-9
CASSQDTEAFF
>TRBJ1-6|12|.|TRBV7-9
CASGSRNSPLHF
>TRBJ2-3|12|.|TRBV9
CASSVQGNTQYF
>TRBJ2-1|15|.|TRBV28
CASSLIGGRFNEQFF
>TRBJ2-5|13|.|TRBV10-2
CASSIRGRETQYF
>TRBJ2-1|15|.|TRBV7-7
CASSLDLRPYNEQFF
>TRBJ2-1|16|TRBD2|TRBV5-1
CASSLGGLAGSHEQFF
>TRBJ2-5|12|.|TRBV6-6
CASKTDQETQYF
>TRBJ1-5|14|.|TRBV12-3/TRBV12-4
CASRPGRFNQPQHF
>TRBJ2-4|14|.|TRBV5-1
CASSLGGATNIQYF
>TRBJ2-5|13|.|TRBV7-8
CASSSRWGETQYF
>TRBJ1-2|13|.|TRBV4-3
CASSQIRDYGYTF
>TRBJ2-2|16|.|TRBV11-2
CASSLGENRVPGELFF
>TRBJ2-7|15|TRBD1|TRBV4-1
CASSLRTGVAEEQYF
>TRBJ1-2|13|.|TRBV7-2
CASSPDARYGYTF
>TRBJ2-3|13|.|TRBV7-3
CASSLKRTDTQYF